This T cell receptor beta chain was retrieved from a study of T cell responses to AZD1222 COVID-19 vaccine. Study findings and constraints: Unmutated variant regions are reportedly targeted by nearly half of spike-specific TCRs. Baseline seropositivity occurred in only a handful of AZD1222 recipients. The peak T cell response came first, and repertoires were sampled only after it. Most donors were white British and more were female, and clonal diversity was possibly underestimated.

About this clone: Its antigen is still unknown.

This CDR3 has 15 amino acids. V lost 0 bases, J lost 3 bases, and 9 bases lay in between. Germline CDR1 and CDR2: SGHRS and YFSETQ. Here immunoSEQ multiplex PCR was the method, and the copy in TCRdb shows in-frame clones only, minus some. The profile shows some 110,000 clones, roughly 88% of them singletons. Sequencing was performed on peripheral blood, taken on day 0 of AZD1222 vaccination. The TCR comes from an adult in good health. The chain has TRBV5-1 and TRBJ1-4; tentatively, D is TRBD1 (6 bases). The CDR3 is CASSLGDTPNEKLFF. CDR3 coding DNA: TGCGCCAGCAGCTTGGGGGACACCCCTAATGAAAAACTGTTTTTT.